The 3 T cell receptor beta chains below all came from one sample that was sequenced in a study of neurological immune-mediated disorders. From the 5' RACE reads, TCRdb called clonotypes with MiXCR, one entry per CDR3 protein. Of about 21,000 distinct CDR3 sequences listed, about 18% are singletons. The specimen was CD8+ T cells from blood. These receptors were collected from a woman aged 18 to 35 with multiple sclerosis.

The sample holds many counts of this clonotype. The chain's CDR3 is CASSPEGTGGATDTQYF. In DNA, the CDR3 is TGCGCCAGCAGCCCAGAGGGGACAGGGGGCGCAACAGATACGCAGTATTTT. This chain uses TRBV4-3 with TRBJ2-3, with TRBD1 identical over 12 bases. The length of the CDR3 is 17 residues. The V gene end was trimmed by 4 bases and the J gene end by 3 bases; junction bases not matched to a gene: 8. Germline V gene lookup returns CDR1 LGHNA and CDR2 YSLEER.

A few counts support this clonotype. This rearrangement joins TRBV2 to TRBJ2-1; 10 nucleotides line up with TRBD2. The CDR3 is 15 amino acids. Germline V gives CDR1 SNHLY, CDR2 FYNNEI. The trim removed 6 bases at V and 7 bases at J, leaving 9 bases unmatched. The CDR3: CASSFPSGSRNEQFF. In DNA, the CDR3 is TGTGCCAGCAGCTTCCCTAGCGGGAGTCGGAATGAGCAGTTCTTC.

The CDR3 bases are TGCAGCGTGAGGTCGACAGGGGGCGCATCGGCTAACTATGGCTACACCTTC. Amino acids: CSVRSTGGASANYGYTF. The V gene is TRBV29-1, the J gene TRBJ1-2; 10 positions match TRBD1. The CDR3 is 17 amino acids. CDR1 is SQVTM and CDR2 is ANQGSEA in the germline V gene. After removal of 6 bases from V and 0 bases from J, the junction contained 13 bases not matched to a gene.